The present entry profiles one T cell receptor (beta chain) with its context. The specificity of this receptor is unknown. Within one base of it there is no much larger clone, and no base qualities were kept. The CDR3, cysteine through phenylalanine, is 15 amino acids long. The DNA shown is the 45-base CDR3, in frame from base 1. The V and J ends are trimmed by 6 bases and 4 bases, leaving 19 bases between them. CDR1 is given as SGDLS and CDR2 as YYNGEE, both from the germline V gene. The donors belonged to the validation cohort of about 120 subjects, which was separate from the roughly 670-subject first cohort. The method was the immunoSEQ multiplex PCR assay. The original pipeline was this. To diagnose cytomegalovirus status from the catalog of TCR beta chain sequences, a statistical classification framework was built. This immuneACCESS table, as held by TCRdb, lists in-frame sequences with V and J called but not all clones. Of the missing ones, under half trace to an unresolved V gene in checked studies; the others have no known cause. Clone size and the V and J calls come from that table; the DNA yielded D and trimming. Recorded for this sample are 90,000 to 150,000 clones; 85% to 90% of them occurred a single time. The ten most abundant clones make up around 6% of the sample.

The data stem from a study of cytomegalovirus exposure and HLA in healthy donors (TCRdb year 2017). With regard to the full study: According to a later analysis, the approximately 130 validation repertoires were produced on the same platform as the 680 or so repertoires of the first cohort. The study was designed to test whether signatures of past pathogen exposure could be identified by cataloging public T cell receptors. Along with the roughly 710-subject first cohort, a separate validation cohort of 120 different subjects was used. The study combined high-throughput TCR immunosequencing, statistical association of individual TCRs with disease status, and machine learning to predict cytomegalovirus infection status.

General findings and caveats noted by the study authors: A later analysis lacked HLA typing for the validation cohort, so it scored co-occurrence in that cohort across all 110 or so repertoires. In vitro tests confirmed that a few of the cytomegalovirus-associated TCR beta chains recognize cytomegalovirus antigens. Most TCR sequences were observed very rarely across donors, whereas some public TCRs were present in many individuals. According to the authors, the approach could potentially be generalized to other disease states and immunological phenotypes. The study gave a list of about 170 TCR beta chains associated with cytomegalovirus. A later analysis found that TCRs clustered in the first cohort also tended to co-occur in the roughly 120 validation repertoires, with approximately 95% of cluster scores above 0. In both the original and validation cohorts, the classifier was reported to diagnose cytomegalovirus status with high specificity and sensitivity.

This sequence was found in a woman under 30 in good health and CMV-seropositive. Material: PBMCs. This chain is built from TRBV9 and TRBJ1-2; a weak D assignment points to TRBD1 (5 bases agree). The CDR3 region has the sequence CASTSGGVLSYGYTF. The sequenced DNA: TGTGCCAGCACATCGGGGGGGGTGCTTAGCTATGGCTACACCTTC.